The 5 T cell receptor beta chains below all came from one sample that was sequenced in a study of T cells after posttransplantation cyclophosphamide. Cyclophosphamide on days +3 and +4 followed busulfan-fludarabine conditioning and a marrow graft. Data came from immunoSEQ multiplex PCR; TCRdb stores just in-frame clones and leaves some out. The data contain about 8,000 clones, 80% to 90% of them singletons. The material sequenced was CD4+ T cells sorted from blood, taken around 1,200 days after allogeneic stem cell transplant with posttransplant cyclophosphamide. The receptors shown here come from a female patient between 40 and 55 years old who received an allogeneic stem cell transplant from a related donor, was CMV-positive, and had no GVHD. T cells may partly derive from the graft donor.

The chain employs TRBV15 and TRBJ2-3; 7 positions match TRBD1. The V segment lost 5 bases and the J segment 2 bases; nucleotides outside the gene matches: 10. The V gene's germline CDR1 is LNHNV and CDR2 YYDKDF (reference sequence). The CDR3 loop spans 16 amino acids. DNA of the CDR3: TGTGCCACCAGCCCAACGGACAGGTTTTACACAGATACGCAGTATTTT. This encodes CATSPTDRFYTDTQYF.

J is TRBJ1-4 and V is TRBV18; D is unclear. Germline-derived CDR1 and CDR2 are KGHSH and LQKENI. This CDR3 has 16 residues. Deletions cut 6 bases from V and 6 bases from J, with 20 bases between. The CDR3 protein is CASSKRGGLVDEKLFF. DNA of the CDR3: TGTGCCAGCTCGAAACGGGGAGGGCTCGTGGATGAAAAACTGTTTTTT.

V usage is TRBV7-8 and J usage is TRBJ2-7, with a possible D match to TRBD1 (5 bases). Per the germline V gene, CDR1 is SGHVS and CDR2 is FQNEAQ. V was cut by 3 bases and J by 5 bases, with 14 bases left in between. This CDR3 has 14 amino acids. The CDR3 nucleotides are TGTGCCAGCAGCTTTAGACAGAGCAATAACGAGCAGTACTTC. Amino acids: CASSFRQSNNEQYF. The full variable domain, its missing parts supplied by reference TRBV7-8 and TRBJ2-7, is GAGVSQSPRYKVAKRGQDVALRCDPISGHVSLFWYQQALGQGPEFLTYFQNEAQLDKSGLPSDRFFAERPEGSVSTLKIQRTQQEDSAVYLCASSFRQSNNEQYFGPGTRLTVT.

The CDR3 sequence: CASSGSGLAGGGTGELFF. DNA for the CDR3: TGTGCCAGCAGCGGATCGGGACTAGCGGGGGGAGGGACCGGGGAGCTGTTTTTT. The genes are TRBV9 and TRBJ2-2; 15 bases match TRBD2. CDR1 is SGDLS, CDR2 YYNGEE, per germline. The CDR3 is made up of 18 amino acids. V lost 3 bases to trimming and J lost 5 bases; unmatched junction nucleotides: 8.

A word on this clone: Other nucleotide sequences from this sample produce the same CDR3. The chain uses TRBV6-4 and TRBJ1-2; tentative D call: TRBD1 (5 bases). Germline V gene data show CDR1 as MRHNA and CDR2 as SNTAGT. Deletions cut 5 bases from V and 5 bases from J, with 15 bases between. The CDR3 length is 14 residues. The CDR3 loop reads CASSQTDSGYGYTF. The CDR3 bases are TGTGCCAGCAGTCAGACAGACAGTGGGTATGGCTACACCTTC.